This entry lists 32 T cell receptor beta chains sequenced from one sample in a study of monozygotic twins with inflammatory bowel disease. TCRdb reprocessed the 5' RACE reads, keeping one entry per CDR3 protein, no DNA. This table holds 140,000 to 150,000 distinct CDR3 sequences. The sequenced sample was blood. The receptor set was obtained from a human donor with ulcerative colitis or Crohn's disease, or a healthy co-twin of an affected twin (not recorded which).

The chain employs TRBV29-1 and TRBJ2-3; TCRdb's D call, TRBD2, is unchecked because there is no DNA. This CDR3 comprises 16 residues. CDR1 is SQVTM and CDR2 is ANQGSEA in the germline V gene. CDR3 sequence reads: CSVEVLGASPADTQYF.

The V gene is TRBV4-3, the J gene TRBJ1-1; no DNA is available, so the TRBD1 call from TCRdb remains unchecked. From germline, CDR1 is LGHNA and CDR2 YSLEER. This CDR3 region has 15 residues. CDR3 loop: CASSQEPGRNTEAFF.

V and J are TRBV12-3 or TRBV12-4 and TRBJ1-5; TCRdb proposes TRBD1, but this gene call is untestable without DNA. There are 14 residues in the CDR3. CDR3 amino acids: CASSSGPGYQPQHF.

CDR3 sequence: CASRLQGGDATQYF. The chain carries TRBV12-3 or TRBV12-4 and TRBJ2-5; TCRdb's D call of TRBD2 is untestable without DNA. The length of the CDR3 is 14 residues.

V gene TRBV29-1 combines with J gene TRBJ1-2; the TCRdb D gene call, TRBD1, has no DNA to confirm it. The CDR3 consists of 15 residues. Germline CDR1 reads SQVTM; CDR2 reads ANQGSEA. CDR3 residues: CSVESQGELYYGYTF.

This CDR3 reads CASSKTGRADTQYF. The V call is TRBV6-1, the J call TRBJ2-3; TCRdb selects TRBD1, and the lack of DNA leaves this call unchecked. Germline V CDR1 and CDR2: MNHNS, SASEGT. The length of the CDR3 is 14 residues.

The CDR3 sequence is CASSLRGDRNTIYF. The chain has TRBV7-2 and TRBJ1-3; lacking DNA, the TRBD1 call made by TCRdb goes unchecked. Germline lookup yields CDR1 SGHTA and CDR2 FQGNSA. The CDR3 contains 14 residues. Full variable domain (remainder filled in from reference TRBV7-2 and TRBJ1-3): GAGVSQSPSNKVTEKGKDVELRCDPISGHTALYWYRQSLGQGLEFLIYFQGNSAPDKSGLPSDRFSAERTGGSVSTLTIQRTQQEDSAVYLCASSLRGDRNTIYFGEGSWLTVV.

This chain links TRBV19 with TRBJ1-2; the D call of TRBD1 rests on TCRdb alone, since no DNA is present to check it. The CDR3 length is 16 residues. The germline CDR1 and CDR2 sequences are LNHDA and SQIVND (reference sequence). The chain's CDR3 is CASHPKVDSQNYGYTF.

V usage is TRBV15 and J usage is TRBJ1-5; TCRdb selects TRBD1, and the lack of DNA leaves this call unchecked. This CDR3 spans 15 amino acids. Per germline, CDR1 LNHNV and CDR2 YYDKDF (reference sequence). This CDR3 reads CATSSGDRSYQPQHF.

The chain carries TRBV7-2 and TRBJ2-7; the D call from TCRdb, TRBD1, cannot be confirmed without DNA. This CDR3 comprises 14 residues. Germline values: CDR1 SGHTA, CDR2 FQGNSA. CDR3 region: CASSYSGSRNEQYF.

CDR3 sequence: CASRRDGYTSGANVLTF. The V and J genes are TRBV7-8 and TRBJ2-6; TCRdb selects TRBD1, and the lack of DNA leaves this call unchecked. The CDR3 length is 17 residues. Germline V gene sequence: CDR1 SGHVS, CDR2 FQNEAQ.

The V call is TRBV18, the J call TRBJ1-2; lacking DNA, the TRBD1 call made by TCRdb goes unchecked. This CDR3 comprises 14 residues. Germline lookup yields CDR1 KGHSH and CDR2 LQKENI. This CDR3 reads CASSPRDSAYGYTF.

The CDR3 region is CASSLNPGSDTEAFF. The V and J genes are TRBV7-3 and TRBJ1-1. Germline V gene sequence: CDR1 SGHTA, CDR2 FQGTGA. The CDR3 length is 15 residues.

The V call is TRBV6-5, the J call TRBJ2-1; TCRdb outputs TRBD2, but without DNA this stays unchecked. CDR1 MNHEY and CDR2 SVGAGI come from the germline V gene. This CDR3 is 16 amino acids long. The CDR3 reads CASSYSHNSGYNEQFF.

The chain joins TRBV20-1 to TRBJ2-1. The germline V gene encodes CDR1 DFQATT and CDR2 SNEGSKA (reference sequence). This CDR3 has 12 amino acids. The CDR3 sequence is CSARDFLLKQFF.

V gene TRBV29-1 combines with J gene TRBJ2-1; TCRdb outputs TRBD2, but without DNA this stays unchecked. The germline V gene encodes CDR1 SQVTM and CDR2 ANQGSEA. CDR3 length: 14 residues. The chain's CDR3 is CSVVPSGSYNEQFF.

The CDR3: CSVTESRNEQFF. The chain joins TRBV29-1 to TRBJ2-1. The germline V gene encodes CDR1 SQVTM and CDR2 ANQGSEA. The CDR3 is 12 amino acids.

The chain combines TRBV29-1 with TRBJ2-5; TCRdb proposes TRBD1, but this gene call is untestable without DNA. The CDR3 consists of 14 residues. CDR1 is SQVTM, CDR2 ANQGSEA, per germline. CDR3 sequence: CSVARLLGGETQYF.

This chain uses TRBV11-2 with TRBJ2-1; the TCRdb D gene call, TRBD2, has no DNA to confirm it. Germline values: CDR1 SGHAT, CDR2 FQNNGV. This CDR3 comprises 18 residues. CDR3: CASSTNSLGKSSYNEQFF. The full variable domain, in which reference TRBV11-2 and TRBJ2-1 provide the parts outside the CDR3, is EAGVAQSPRYKIIEKRQSVAFWCNPISGHATLYWYQQILGQGPKLLIQFQNNGVVDDSQLPKDRFSAERLKGVDSTLKIQPAKLEDSAVYLCASSTNSLGKSSYNEQFFGPGTRLTVL.

This chain joins TRBV7-8 and TRBJ2-1; TCRdb proposes TRBD1, but this gene call is untestable without DNA. The CDR3 length is 16 residues. The germline gives CDR1 SGHVS, CDR2 FQNEAQ. CDR3 region: CASSLAGGGGDNEQFF.

The chain couples TRBV4-1 to TRBJ2-1; absent DNA, TCRdb's TRBD1 call cannot be checked. From germline, CDR1 is MGHRA and CDR2 YSYEKL. The CDR3 covers 18 residues. CDR3 sequence reads: CASSQALPGQGAYNEQFF.

The chain recombines TRBV7-2 with TRBJ2-5; as DNA is missing, the TRBD1 call by TCRdb cannot be tested. The V gene's germline CDR1 is SGHTA and CDR2 FQGNSA. This CDR3 is built from 13 residues. CDR3: CASSLVREETQYF.

The V call is TRBV20-1, the J call TRBJ2-7; TCRdb outputs TRBD2, but without DNA this stays unchecked. CDR1 is DFQATT and CDR2 is SNEGSKA in the germline V gene (reference sequence). CDR3 length: 14 residues. Here the CDR3 reads CSASPLAGAYEQYF.

The chain links TRBV28 to TRBJ2-7; the D call of TRBD1 rests on TCRdb alone, since no DNA is present to check it. This CDR3 has 13 residues. Germline CDR1 reads MDHEN; CDR2 reads SYDVKM. CDR3 region: CASRTGQNYEQYF.

This rearrangement joins TRBV27 to TRBJ2-7. CDR3 length: 11 amino acids. Germline lookup yields CDR1 MNHEY and CDR2 SMNVEV (reference sequence). CDR3: CASSPSYEQYF.

V usage is TRBV20-1 and J usage is TRBJ2-3. The CDR3 is 14 amino acids. The V gene's germline CDR1 is DFQATT and CDR2 SNEGSKA (reference sequence). This CDR3 is CSAVRAASTDTQYF.

The chain recombines TRBV2 with TRBJ2-5; without DNA, the TCRdb call of TRBD2 cannot be checked. Germline V gene sequence: CDR1 SNHLY, CDR2 FYNNEI. The CDR3 runs to 14 residues. The CDR3 spells CASSPSGSGETQYF.

The rearrangement joins TRBV5-5 to TRBJ2-6; absent DNA, TCRdb's TRBD1 call cannot be checked. This CDR3 is built from 15 residues. CDR1 is SGHKS and CDR2 is YYEKEE in the germline V gene (reference sequence). CDR3 region: CASSPLGPGANVLTF. The full variable domain, with the rest looked up from reference TRBV5-5 and TRBJ2-6, is DAGVTQSPTHLIKTRGQQVTLRCSPISGHKSVSWYQQVLGQGPQFIFQYYEKEERGRGNFPDRFSARQFPNYSSELNVNALLLGDSALYLCASSPLGPGANVLTFGAGSRLTVL.

V and J are TRBV20-1 and TRBJ1-1; TCRdb designates TRBD1, a call that cannot be tested without DNA. CDR1 is DFQATT and CDR2 is SNEGSKA in the germline V gene (reference sequence). CDR3 length equals 13 residues. The CDR3 sequence: CSPIDRMNTEAFF.

This chain connects TRBV6-2 or TRBV6-3 to TRBJ2-1; without DNA, the TCRdb call of TRBD1 cannot be checked. CDR1 and CDR2 (germline): MNHEY, SVGEGT. The CDR3 is made up of 13 amino acids. The CDR3 region is CASSYSTPAEQFF.

The J gene is TRBJ2-1, the V gene TRBV11-2; no DNA is available, so the TRBD2 call from TCRdb remains unchecked. Germline CDR1 is SGHAT and CDR2 is FQNNGV. The length of the CDR3 is 18 residues. The CDR3 loop reads CASSLRWAPAQLNNEQFF.

V and J are TRBV6-2 or TRBV6-3 and TRBJ2-1; lacking DNA, the TRBD1 call made by TCRdb goes unchecked. The CDR3 is 16 residues long. Germline V gene lookup returns CDR1 MNHEY and CDR2 SVGEGT. CDR3 in amino acids: CASSYPGQGAYNEQFF.